Following are 15 T cell receptor beta chains from one sample sequenced in a study of blood T cell repertoires in COVID-19. Generated by immunoSEQ multiplex PCR, the TCRdb table keeps only in-frame clones and is missing some. The table records about 160,000 clones, roughly 87% of them present only once. Sequenced material: peripheral blood. These receptors were obtained from a woman aged 55-70 years who had recovered from COVID-19.

The gene calls are TRBV21-1 and TRBJ2-7; the DNA was not compared with TRBD1, the D call given in the table. TRBV21-1 constitutes a pseudogene. The CDR3 is 13 residues long. CDR3 in amino acids: CASRITGGHEQYF. The DNA of the CDR3 is TGTGCCAGCAGGATAACAGGGGGCCACGAGCAGTACTTC.

V is TRBV11-2 and J is TRBJ2-4; 8 bases are a match to TRBD1. V shed 5 bases and J 14 bases; nucleotides not matched to a gene: 11. This CDR3 spans 13 amino acids. CDR1 SGHAT and CDR2 FQNNGV come from the germline V gene. The CDR3 loop reads CASSEGVGTGKYF. The CDR3 coding sequence is TGTGCCAGCAGCGAAGGTGTCGGGACAGGCAAGTACTTC.

The CDR3, as DNA: TGTGCCACCAGCAGAGACCAGGGACTCTACGAGCAGTACTTC. Translation gives CATSRDQGLYEQYF. The chain recombines TRBV15 with TRBJ2-7, with D tentatively TRBD2 (6 bases). The CDR3 is made up of 14 amino acids. CDR1 is LNHNV, CDR2 YYDKDF, per germline (reference sequence). Trimming stripped 0 bases from V and 3 bases from J, with 9 bases between.

The chain recombines TRBV28 with TRBJ1-5; D possibly corresponds to TRBD1 (6 bases). V was cut by 7 bases and J by 7 bases, with 14 bases left in between. The CDR3 has 13 amino acids. CDR1 and CDR2 (germline): MDHEN, SYDVKM. In DNA form, the CDR3 reads TGTGCCAGCAACAGGGATATAGGCCAGCCCCAGCATTTT. Residues: CASNRDIGQPQHF.

V and J are TRBV11-3 and TRBJ2-1, with 8 bases aligning to TRBD1. Germline CDR1 and CDR2: SGHNT and YENEEA. The CDR3 runs to 14 residues. J was trimmed by 4 bases and V by 5 bases; bases with no gene match: 4. This CDR3 reads CASSPRDRYNEQFF. The CDR3 coding sequence is TGTGCCAGCAGCCCCAGGGACAGGTACAATGAGCAGTTCTTC.

This chain uses TRBV6-6 with TRBJ2-7; D might be TRBD2 (5 bases). Trimming stripped 2 bases from V and 2 bases from J, with 10 bases between. The CDR3 totals 14 residues. The germline V gene has CDR1 MNHNY and CDR2 SVGAGI (reference sequence). CDR3 sequence (DNA): TGTGCCAGCAGTTACCCTAGCAGGCCCTACGAGCAGTACTTC. Encoded protein: CASSYPSRPYEQYF.

The rearrangement links TRBV25-1 to TRBJ2-3, with a possible D match to TRBD1 (5 bases). Germline loops: CDR1 MGHDK, CDR2 SYGVNS. The CDR3 length is 15 residues. V lost 1 base, J lost 0 bases, and 8 bases lay in between. CDR3 loop: CASSEWGSSTDTQYF. The CDR3 nucleotides are TGTGCCAGCAGTGAATGGGGCAGTAGCACAGATACGCAGTATTTT.

The V call is TRBV4-2, the J call TRBJ1-2; 7 nucleotides match TRBD1. J was trimmed by 6 bases and V by 1 base; bases with no gene match: 8. This CDR3 contains 15 residues. Germline CDR1 is LGHNA and CDR2 is YNFKEQ. The CDR3 spells CASSQAPDRDHGYTF. As DNA, the CDR3 is TGTGCCAGCAGCCAAGCCCCCGACAGGGACCATGGCTACACCTTC.

The CDR3 bases are TGTGCCACCAGCGGTACGGACAGGGGCGTTGAAGGCTACACCTTC. This translates into CATSGTDRGVEGYTF. The chain is built from TRBV15 and TRBJ1-2; 9 nucleotides agree with TRBD1. Germline CDR1 reads LNHNV; CDR2 reads YYDKDF (reference sequence). The CDR3 is made up of 15 amino acids. Trimming cost V 5 bases and J 8 bases; bases outside gene matches: 12.

The chain combines TRBV10-3 with TRBJ1-6; D perhaps matches TRBD1 (6 bases). Germline V gene lookup returns CDR1 ENHRY and CDR2 SYGVKD. The CDR3 extends over 15 amino acids. V was trimmed by 0 bases and J by 6 bases, leaving 9 bases between them. The CDR3 DNA reads as TGTGCCATCAGTGAGTCGGGGGCCCCTAATTCACCCCTCCACTTT. Translation: CAISESGAPNSPLHF.

The chain links TRBV19 to TRBJ1-4, with D hard to call. This CDR3 has 15 amino acids. V dropped 6 bases and J dropped 4 bases, with 15 bases sitting between them. Germline loops: CDR1 LNHDA, CDR2 SQIVND (reference sequence). Here the CDR3 DNA reads TGTGCCAGTAGCCGAGCTGTCGGGTATAATGAAAAACTGTTTTTT. This sequence encodes CASSRAVGYNEKLFF.

The gene calls are TRBV25-1 and TRBJ2-7; D is ambiguous. Germline V CDR1 and CDR2: MGHDK, SYGVNS. V shed 3 bases and J shed 0 bases, with 9 bases lying between them. This CDR3 is built from 14 residues. CDR3 residues: CASSDDINSYEQYF. DNA for the CDR3: TGTGCCAGCAGTGACGACATTAACTCCTACGAGCAGTACTTC.

This chain connects TRBV2 to TRBJ1-1; D is undetermined. Trimming took off 3 bases at V and 5 bases at J, with 19 bases between the two ends. The CDR3 extends over 16 amino acids. Germline V gene sequence: CDR1 SNHLY, CDR2 FYNNEI. The CDR3 loop is CASSEGGTWGGTEAFF. As DNA, the CDR3 is TGTGCCAGCAGTGAGGGAGGTACCTGGGGAGGGACTGAAGCTTTCTTT. The full variable domain, with the rest looked up from reference TRBV2 and TRBJ1-1, is EPEVTQTPSHQVTQMGQEVILRCVPISNHLYFYWYRQILGQKVEFLVSFYNNEISEKSEIFDDQFSVERPDGSNFTLKIRSTKLEDSAMYFCASSEGGTWGGTEAFFGQGTRLTVV.

The genes are TRBV25-1 and TRBJ1-5; a possible D gene is TRBD1 (5 bases). The ends were cut back, 3 bases at V and 5 bases at J, with 17 bases in the middle. The CDR3 spans 16 residues. The V gene's germline CDR1 is MGHDK and CDR2 SYGVNS. In DNA, the CDR3 is TGTGCCAGCAGTGATTCGCAGGGAAATGAGTATCAGCCCCAGCATTTT. Translating gives CASSDSQGNEYQPQHF.

This clone was recorded once. The gene calls are TRBV6-5 and TRBJ1-5, with TRBD1 matching over 8 bases. The CDR3 length is 13 residues. V lost 6 bases to trimming and J lost 4 bases; unmatched junction nucleotides: 2. Germline CDR1 reads MNHEY; CDR2 reads SVGAGI. This CDR3 reads CASRRQGNQPQHF. The CDR3 DNA is TGTGCCAGCAGGAGACAGGGGAATCAGCCCCAGCATTTT.